These T cell receptor beta chains were read from a single sample in a study of blood T cell repertoires in COVID-19. TCRdb keeps only in-frame clones here, not all; method: immunoSEQ multiplex PCR. The sample contains 150,000 or so clones, about 90% of which appear only once. Source material: PBMCs or T cells enriched from blood (not recorded which). Receptors originate from a woman aged 40 to 50 who had been exposed to COVID-19. Each CDR3 is given with its conserved first and last residue. Each record gives: D gene, J gene, clone size, V gene, CDR3 DNA, CDR3 protein. D genes are given only for firm matches. Expanded clones get a size class; other rows say once, few or many, or leave the size out.

D: TRBD1
J: TRBJ1-2
size: NA
V: TRBV7-9
DNA: TGTGCCAGCAGCTTAGGTGGGACAGACTATGGCTACACCTTC
CDR3: CASSLGGTDYGYTF

D: NA
J: TRBJ2-2
size: NA
V: TRBV3-1/TRBV3-2
DNA: TGTGCCAGCAGCCAAGCTCTGACCGTCAGTAGCGCCGGGGAGCTGTTTTTT
CDR3: CASSQALTVSSAGELFF

D: NA
J: TRBJ2-1
size: NA
V: TRBV7-9
DNA: TGTGCCAGCAGCTTAGTCCCTTACAATGAGCAGTTCTTC
CDR3: CASSLVPYNEQFF

D: TRBD2
J: TRBJ2-1
size: NA
V: TRBV27
DNA: TGTGCCAGCAGTCCCGGATGGGTCGTGACTAGCGGGAGAGGCTACAATGAGCAGTTCTTC
CDR3: CASSPGWVVTSGRGYNEQFF

D: NA
J: TRBJ2-7
size: NA
V: TRBV11-3
DNA: TGTGCCAGCAGCTTAGGATACCCGGGCGAGCAGTACTTC
CDR3: CASSLGYPGEQYF

D: TRBD1
J: TRBJ1-1
size: once
V: TRBV6-2/TRBV6-3
DNA: TGTGCCAGCAGTTACCGTCCCGGGACAGGGACGGACACTGAAGCTTTCTTT
CDR3: CASSYRPGTGTDTEAFF

D: NA
J: TRBJ2-7
size: NA
V: TRBV27
DNA: TGTGCCAGCAGAGAGAACGCTGGCTACGAGCAGTACTTC
CDR3: CASRENAGYEQYF

D: TRBD2
J: TRBJ2-3
size: NA
V: TRBV5-6
DNA: TGTGCCAGCAGCTTAGCGGGGGGGTCAGATACGCAGTATTTT
CDR3: CASSLAGGSDTQYF

D: NA
J: TRBJ2-7
size: NA
V: TRBV5-1
DNA: TGCGCCAGCAGCTCATCAGGGGCCCTCTTCTACGAGCAGTACTTC
CDR3: CASSSSGALFYEQYF

D: TRBD2
J: TRBJ2-1
size: NA
V: TRBV7-2
DNA: TGTGCCAGCAGCTTAGGACTAGCGACTCCCAATGAGCAGTTCTTC
CDR3: CASSLGLATPNEQFF

D: NA
J: TRBJ1-6
size: NA
V: TRBV7-3
DNA: TGTGCCAGCAGCTTAAGCCGCGGGCAGGATGATTCACCCCTCCACTTT
CDR3: CASSLSRGQDDSPLHF

D: NA
J: TRBJ1-1
size: NA
V: TRBV4-3
DNA: TGCGCCAGCAGCCAAGTTCTCTGGGAGACTGAAGCTTTCTTT
CDR3: CASSQVLWETEAFF

D: TRBD2
J: TRBJ2-1
size: NA
V: TRBV29-1
DNA: TGCAGCGTTGCGCGGGAGATTCTCAATGAGCAGTTCTTC
CDR3: CSVAREILNEQFF

D: TRBD2
J: TRBJ2-3
size: NA
V: TRBV6-2/TRBV6-3
DNA: TGTGCCAGCAGTGCTCTAGCGGGCCCTAGCACAGATACGCAGTATTTT
CDR3: CASSALAGPSTDTQYF

D: TRBD1
J: TRBJ1-5
size: NA
V: TRBV19
DNA: TGTGCCAGTAGTATAGCACAGGGGAGCCAGCCCCAGCATTTT
CDR3: CASSIAQGSQPQHF

D: NA
J: TRBJ2-1
size: NA
V: TRBV1
DNA: TGCACCAGCAGCCAAGAGCCTCCAGGGAGGAACTCCTACAATGAGCAGTTCTTC
CDR3: CTSSQEPPGRNSYNEQFF

D: TRBD2
J: TRBJ2-2
size: NA
V: TRBV4-1
DNA: TGCGCCAGCAGCCACCTTCGCGGGGGGACCGGGGAGCTGTTTTTT
CDR3: CASSHLRGGTGELFF

D: TRBD1
J: TRBJ2-5
size: NA
V: TRBV6-5
DNA: TGTGCCAGTCCACCGGGACAGAGTCAAAAAGAGACCCAGTACTTC
CDR3: CASPPGQSQKETQYF

D: TRBD2
J: TRBJ2-2
size: few
V: TRBV12-5
DNA: TGTGCTAGTGGTTTGGCCCCTAGGTGGAGCGGGGGCACCCAAACCGGGGAGCTGTTTTTT
CDR3: CASGLAPRWSGGTQTGELFF

D: NA
J: TRBJ2-6
size: NA
V: TRBV6-1
DNA: TGTGCCAGCAGTGAACCCAGGCTGACCAACGTCCTGACTTTC
CDR3: CASSEPRLTNVLTF

D: TRBD1
J: TRBJ2-7
size: NA
V: TRBV29-1
DNA: TGCAGCGTTGAATTGGGGACAGGGCCCTACGAGCAGTACTTC
CDR3: CSVELGTGPYEQYF

D: NA
J: TRBJ1-5
size: NA
V: TRBV2
DNA: TGTGCCAGCAGTGAAGGGCAGTCTAGCAATCAGCCCCAGCATTTT
CDR3: CASSEGQSSNQPQHF

D: NA
J: TRBJ2-2
size: NA
V: TRBV9
DNA: TGTGCCAGCAGCGTAAGGGGAAAGGGTGAGCTGTTTTTT
CDR3: CASSVRGKGELFF

D: NA
J: TRBJ1-2
size: NA
V: TRBV28
DNA: TGTGCCAGCAGTTTACCAGGTCAAACCTATGGCTACACCTTC
CDR3: CASSLPGQTYGYTF

D: NA
J: TRBJ2-6
size: NA
V: TRBV5-5
DNA: TGTGCCAGCAGCTTGGGGGCTACTGGGGCCAACGTCCTGACTTTC
CDR3: CASSLGATGANVLTF

D: TRBD2
J: TRBJ2-1
size: few
V: TRBV7-8
DNA: TGTGCCAGCAGCCCCCTAGCCCCGTATAGCGGGACTTACAATGAGCAGTTCTTC
CDR3: CASSPLAPYSGTYNEQFF

D: NA
J: TRBJ1-3
size: NA
V: TRBV28
DNA: TGTGCCAGCAGACGGTCCTCTGGAAACACCATATATTTT
CDR3: CASRRSSGNTIYF

D: NA
J: TRBJ1-2
size: few
V: TRBV25-1
DNA: TGTGCCAGCAGTTGGGGGCTACAGGGCTACACCTTC
CDR3: CASSWGLQGYTF

D: NA
J: TRBJ1-2
size: NA
V: TRBV29-1
DNA: TGCAGCGGCGGGCCGCTGGGAGTACTAAGCGGGTATGGCTACACCTTC
CDR3: CSGGPLGVLSGYGYTF

D: NA
J: TRBJ2-7
size: few
V: TRBV6-1
DNA: TGTGCCAGCAGTGAAGGGGCAGGCCTCCCCTACGAGCAGTACTTC
CDR3: CASSEGAGLPYEQYF

D: NA
J: TRBJ2-2
size: NA
V: TRBV9
DNA: TGTGCCAGCAGCCCAGACGGCAGGGCAGGGGAGCTGTTTTTT
CDR3: CASSPDGRAGELFF

D: TRBD2
J: TRBJ2-5
size: NA
V: TRBV6-5
DNA: TGTGCCACCTCCACTACCGGGACTAGCGGATGGTACTTC
CDR3: CATSTTGTSGWYF

D: TRBD2
J: TRBJ2-1
size: NA
V: TRBV15
DNA: TGTGCCACCAGCAGAGAGCGGGAGGGCCTCAATGAGCAGTTCTTC
CDR3: CATSREREGLNEQFF

D: NA
J: TRBJ2-7
size: NA
V: TRBV6-2/TRBV6-3
DNA: TGTGCCAGCAGTTTTCGGGGACTCCACTCCTACGAGCAGTACTTC
CDR3: CASSFRGLHSYEQYF

D: TRBD2
J: TRBJ2-3
size: NA
V: TRBV18
DNA: TGTGCCAGCCCCCCAGAGGGAGCGGGAGAACTTAACACAGATACGCAGTATTTT
CDR3: CASPPEGAGELNTDTQYF

D: TRBD1
J: TRBJ2-7
size: NA
V: TRBV19
DNA: TGTGCCAGTACCGCCGGACAGGGGGTTAGCTACGAGCAGTACTTC
CDR3: CASTAGQGVSYEQYF

D: NA
J: TRBJ1-5
size: NA
V: TRBV19
DNA: TGTGCCAGTAGCTTACGGACAGATAGCAATCAGCCCCAGCATTTT
CDR3: CASSLRTDSNQPQHF

D: NA
J: TRBJ2-7
size: few
V: TRBV7-2
DNA: TGTGCCAGCAGCTTAAAGAGCTCCTACGAGCAGTACTTC
CDR3: CASSLKSSYEQYF

D: NA
J: TRBJ2-3
size: NA
V: TRBV3-1/TRBV3-2
DNA: TGTGCCAGCAGCCAAGATCCAAAAGCGGTTACGCAGTATTTT
CDR3: CASSQDPKAVTQYF

D: NA
J: TRBJ2-1
size: NA
V: TRBV18
DNA: TGTGCCAGCTCACCCAGGAGGGCAGGGCCGGTAAATGAGCAGTTCTTC
CDR3: CASSPRRAGPVNEQFF

D: TRBD1
J: TRBJ1-1
size: few
V: TRBV16
DNA: TGTGCCAGCAGCGTAGGACAGGGTCAAGCTTTCTTT
CDR3: CASSVGQGQAFF

D: NA
J: TRBJ1-5
size: once
V: TRBV7-6
DNA: TGTGCCAGCAGCTTACAAAATAATCAGCCCCAGCATTTT
CDR3: CASSLQNNQPQHF

D: TRBD1
J: TRBJ1-3
size: NA
V: TRBV27
DNA: TGTGCCAGCAGTAGGGGGGACAGGATCTCTGGAAACACCATATATTTT
CDR3: CASSRGDRISGNTIYF

D: NA
J: TRBJ2-2
size: NA
V: TRBV28
DNA: TGTGCCAGCCGGGTCAACACCGGGGAGCTGTTTTTT
CDR3: CASRVNTGELFF

D: TRBD2
J: TRBJ2-3
size: NA
V: TRBV10-3
DNA: TGTGCCACCCGAGGGACTAGCGGTTTTAGGGATACGCAGTATTTT
CDR3: CATRGTSGFRDTQYF

D: NA
J: TRBJ2-1
size: NA
V: TRBV5-1
DNA: TGCGCCAGCAGCAAGGACAGCCCCTACAATGAGCAGTTCTTC
CDR3: CASSKDSPYNEQFF

D: NA
J: TRBJ1-2
size: few
V: TRBV12-5
DNA: TGTGCTAGTGGTCAAAAAACCGACAGTCACTATGGCTACACCTTC
CDR3: CASGQKTDSHYGYTF

D: NA
J: TRBJ2-2
size: NA
V: TRBV10-2
DNA: TGCGCCACGAGGACAGTCCCATCCTCCGGGGAGCTGTTTTTT
CDR3: CATRTVPSSGELFF

D: NA
J: TRBJ1-2
size: NA
V: TRBV10-2
DNA: TGCGCCAGCAGAACGACAGATCACTATGGCTACACCTTC
CDR3: CASRTTDHYGYTF

D: TRBD2
J: TRBJ2-7
size: NA
V: TRBV5-1
DNA: TGCGCCAGCAGCTTGGCCGCGGGAGGTCCCTACGAGCAGTACTTC
CDR3: CASSLAAGGPYEQYF

D: NA
J: TRBJ1-1
size: NA
V: TRBV7-3
DNA: TGTGCCAGCAGTCAAGGGGTAGTCGGCCTCTTGAACACTGAAGCTTTCTTT
CDR3: CASSQGVVGLLNTEAFF

D: NA
J: TRBJ1-1
size: NA
V: TRBV28
DNA: TGTGCCAGCTGGGTGTCAGGGGCTTGGAACACTGAAGCTTTCTTT
CDR3: CASWVSGAWNTEAFF

D: NA
J: TRBJ1-3
size: once
V: TRBV10-3
DNA: TGTGCCATCAGCGGGGAGCCGGTAGGCACCATATATTTT
CDR3: CAISGEPVGTIYF

D: NA
J: TRBJ2-2
size: NA
V: TRBV6-2/TRBV6-3
DNA: TGTGCCAGCAGTGCCCTGTCCCAGGGTTTCACCGGGGAGCTGTTTTTT
CDR3: CASSALSQGFTGELFF

D: TRBD2
J: TRBJ2-5
size: NA
V: TRBV11-3
DNA: TGTGCCAGCAGCCCTACTAGCGTGGAGACCCAGTACTTC
CDR3: CASSPTSVETQYF

D: NA
J: TRBJ1-1
size: NA
V: TRBV6-5
DNA: TGTGCCAGCAGTATTAAGAACACTGAAGCTTTCTTT
CDR3: CASSIKNTEAFF

D: NA
J: TRBJ2-2
size: NA
V: TRBV18
DNA: TGTGCCAGCTCACCGGACACTTCTACATTCTTGAGGGAGCTGTTTTTT
CDR3: CASSPDTSTFLRELFF

D: NA
J: TRBJ2-7
size: NA
V: TRBV27
DNA: TGTGCCAGCAGTTACACCGGGATCTCCTACGAGCAGTACTTC
CDR3: CASSYTGISYEQYF

D: TRBD1
J: TRBJ2-2
size: few
V: TRBV5-1
DNA: TGCGCCAGCAGCTCCCATTACAGGGGGCCCGGGGAGCTGTTTTTT
CDR3: CASSSHYRGPGELFF